Given below is one T cell receptor beta chain in context. The antigen is not known. This specimen comes from a study of cytomegalovirus exposure and HLA in healthy donors. Findings and limits, study-wide: High specificity and sensitivity for cytomegalovirus status were reported for the classifier. A further, later analysis showed that HLA-associated TCR beta chains (compared with equally common others) were more clonally expanded. Within an earlier analysis, most TCR beta V segments proved productive either about 87% or about 30% of the time.

Nominally healthy donors were sampled, though unrecorded immune exposures were likely. The primer mix had 60 Vbeta and 13 Jbeta primers. The repertoire was sequenced with immunoSEQ multiplex PCR; TCRdb's copy has only in-frame clones and lacks some. This sample has some 110,000 clones; approximately 80% occur once, and the top ten carry about 5%. This CDR3 region has 16 residues. The ends lost 3 bases at V and 2 bases at J; junction bases unmatched: 10. CDR1 MDHEN and CDR2 SYDVKM come from the germline V gene. V gene TRBV28 combines with J gene TRBJ2-7; 7 bases are shared with TRBD2. The source material was PBMCs. The receptor was derived from a woman aged 18-29 years in good health and CMV-seropositive. The CDR3 reads CASSFHLAALTYEQYF. The CDR3 DNA reads TGTGCCAGCAGTTTTCACCTAGCGGCCCTTACCTACGAGCAGTACTTC.